Here is one TCR beta chain with its context. Antigen: not known. V shed 10 bases and J 2 bases; nucleotides not matched to a gene: 10. In germline, CDR1 is MNHEY, CDR2 SVGAGI. The length of the CDR3 is 15 residues. Profiled with immunoSEQ multiplex PCR; TCRdb holds only in-frame clones, not every one. The table includes over 10,000 clones, about 93% detected once. The source of the sample is a study of PD-1 blockade in classical Hodgkin lymphoma. Findings and limits, study-wide: Diversity in CD4+ TCRs, unlike that measured in CD8+ TCRs, had risen significantly by C4D1.

Every one of the patients relapsed after autologous stem cell transplantation (brentuximab vedotin exposure was variable). The input for sequencing was peripheral blood mononuclear cells (PBMCs), taken at baseline. V usage is TRBV6-5 and J usage is TRBJ1-3; 8 bases are a match to TRBD1. The receptor was derived from a human donor with classical Hodgkin lymphoma. CDR3 nucleotide sequence: TGTGCCACGAAGGGACAGGCTAAGGCTGGAAACACCATATATTTT. As protein: CATKGQAKAGNTIYF.